The 29 T cell receptor beta chains given below trace back to one sample, sequenced in a study of blood T cells in healthy people across ages. With a J-beta primer mix and a sample-barcoded 5' primer, a second PCR ran about 6 to 11 cycles. TCRdb independently ran MiXCR on the 5' RACE reads; one entry per CDR3 protein. The sample yields fewer than 2 million distinct CDR3 sequences, roughly two fifths seen once. The sample consisted of blood. These receptors were taken from a human donor in good health.

This clonotype has more than one count but fewer than ten. CDR3 nucleotide sequence: TGTGCCAGCAGCCAAGATTCATCGGCACATAATACGCAGTATTTT. Translating gives CASSQDSSAHNTQYF. V usage is TRBV3-1 and J usage is TRBJ2-3, with D uncertain. Germline CDR1 reads LGHDT; CDR2 reads YNNKEL (reference sequence). The CDR3 sequence is 15 residues long. V lost 0 bases, J lost 7 bases, and 14 bases lay in between.

Turning to this clonotype: The junction shows a germline mismatch at one end, possibly a read error. This chain joins TRBV4-2 and TRBJ1-1, with 8 nucleotides matching TRBD1. Germline CDR1 reads LGHNA; CDR2 reads YNFKEQ. This CDR3 contains 16 residues. The CDR3 DNA reads TGTGCCAGCAGCCAAGATTCGGCAGGGGGCCACACTGGAGCTTTCTTT. Translating gives CASSQDSAGGHTGAFF.

Points on this clonotype: The junction shows a germline mismatch at one end, possibly a read error. The chain combines TRBV3-1 with TRBJ2-7; tentatively, D is TRBD1 or TRBD2 (5 bases each). This CDR3 has 14 residues. Germline assignment: CDR1 LGHDT and CDR2 YNNKEL (reference sequence). CDR3 region: CAGSQVLGAHEQYF. For the CDR3, the DNA is TGTGCCGGCAGCCAAGTTCTCGGGGCCCACGAGCAGTACTTC.

This clonotype occurred many times. The rearrangement links TRBV29-1 to TRBJ2-7; 7 positions match TRBD1. CDR1 and CDR2 (germline): SQVTM, ANQGSEA. The CDR3 spans 12 residues. Trimming took 6 bases from V and 3 from J; bases not matched to a gene: 5. The CDR3: CSVAQGNYEQYF. The CDR3 nucleotides read TGCAGCGTGGCACAGGGGAACTACGAGCAGTACTTC.

The V and J genes are TRBV6-1 and TRBJ2-1, with 10 nucleotides matching TRBD2. V was clipped by 11 bases and J by 9 bases; unmatched bases: 16. The CDR3 is made up of 15 amino acids. Germline V gene lookup returns CDR1 MNHNS and CDR2 SASEGT. The CDR3 nucleotides read TGTGCCGGCGGCCAGGGGAGCGGGGGGGCGAGTGAGCAGTTCTTC. This sequence encodes CAGGQGSGGASEQFF.

V and J are TRBV28 and TRBJ1-4, with 7 bases matching TRBD1. The CDR3 has 15 residues. CDR1 is MDHEN, CDR2 SYDVKM, per germline. Trimming at V came to 3 bases and at J to 6 bases, leaving 7 bases not matched to a gene. The CDR3 DNA follows: TGTGCCAGCAGTTTCCTGGAGAGGGGGCATGAAAAACTGTTTTTT. This encodes CASSFLERGHEKLFF.

This clonotype was counted a few times. V usage is TRBV7-2 and J usage is TRBJ2-3; weak D call: TRBD2 (7 bases). V shed 1 base and J shed 7 bases, with 18 bases lying between them. The length of the CDR3 is 16 residues. Germline values: CDR1 SGHTA, CDR2 FQGNSA. As DNA, the CDR3 is TGTGCCAGCAGCTTAGTCGGCGGGGGCCAGCTAAATACGCAGTATTTT. Its translation: CASSLVGGGQLNTQYF.

CDR3 sequence reads: CATSDIDRLYGYTF. The CDR3 DNA reads TGTGCCACCAGTGACATCGACAGGCTTTATGGCTACACCTTC. The gene calls are TRBV24-1 and TRBJ1-2, with a weak D call TRBD1 (6 bases). This CDR3 spans 14 amino acids. Germline CDR1 and CDR2: KGHDR and SFDVKD. The V gene lost 4 bases and the J gene lost 5 bases, with 13 bases spanning the gap.

A few counts support this clonotype. The CDR3: CSAGNRGPFYEQYF. CDR3 nucleotide sequence: TGCAGTGCTGGGAACAGGGGGCCCTTCTACGAGCAGTACTTC. The V call is TRBV20-1, the J call TRBJ2-7; 9 positions match TRBD1. This CDR3 is built from 14 residues. CDR1 and CDR2 from the germline V gene are DFQATT and SNEGSKA (reference sequence). V lost 5 bases to trimming and J lost 3 bases; unmatched junction nucleotides: 8.

This clonotype turned up a few times. The chain joins TRBV4-2 to TRBJ1-2; 9 bases are shared with TRBD1. The CDR3 has 14 residues. J was trimmed by 6 bases and V by 4 bases; bases with no gene match: 6. CDR1 LGHNA and CDR2 YNFKEQ come from the germline V gene. In nucleotides, the CDR3 is TGTGCCAGCAGCCTGTTACAGGGGGCGGATGGCTACACCTTC. As protein: CASSLLQGADGYTF.

This clonotype occurred a few times. This rearrangement joins TRBV7-2 to TRBJ2-5; perhaps TRBD2 as D (7 bases). V lost 1 base and J 5 bases, leaving 17 bases between the germline ends. The V gene's germline CDR1 is SGHTA and CDR2 FQGNSA. The CDR3 consists of 16 residues. CDR3 region: CASSLDAGALSETQYF. The CDR3 DNA is TGTGCCAGCAGCTTAGACGCGGGGGCGCTCAGTGAGACCCAGTACTTC.

This clonotype has a single count. The chain combines TRBV5-1 with TRBJ2-7; D remains ambiguous. CDR3 length equals 15 residues. Trimming removed 5 bases from V and 7 bases from J, with 22 bases in between. Germline assignment: CDR1 SGHRS and CDR2 YFSETQ. CDR3 protein: CASSDEVVPHNEQYF. The CDR3 DNA is TGCGCCAGCAGTGATGAGGTGGTCCCCCACAATGAGCAGTACTTC.

The table lists this clonotype with a few counts. This sequence joins TRBV29-1 and TRBJ2-5, with TRBD1 matching over 11 bases. The germline gives CDR1 SQVTM, CDR2 ANQGSEA. The CDR3 sequence is 15 residues long. J lost 4 bases, V lost 3 bases, and 7 bases had no gene match. The CDR3 DNA is TGCAGCGTTGACCCCACCGGGACAGGGGGAGAGACCCAGTACTTC. This translates into CSVDPTGTGGETQYF.

This clonotype appeared many times. CDR3 DNA sequence: TGCAGTGCTAGGGATAGACGCGGGGTTTCCTACGAGCAGTACTTC. Translation: CSARDRRGVSYEQYF. The chain links TRBV20-1 to TRBJ2-7, with D tentatively TRBD2 (6 bases). The CDR3 is made up of 15 amino acids. Trimming removed 3 bases from V and 1 base from J, with 16 bases in between. Germline CDR1 reads DFQATT; CDR2 reads SNEGSKA (reference sequence).

This rearrangement joins TRBV20-1 to TRBJ2-3; possible D gene TRBD2, 6 bases. Germline V gives CDR1 DFQATT, CDR2 SNEGSKA (reference sequence). V lost 8 bases to trimming and J lost 2 bases, with 14 bases between them. This CDR3 spans 13 amino acids. CDR3 region: CSHMGLTTDTQYF. The CDR3 coding sequence is TGCAGTCACATGGGACTTACCACAGATACGCAGTATTTT.

The chain recombines TRBV20-1 with TRBJ1-2; 7 bases agree with TRBD1. In germline, CDR1 is DFQATT, CDR2 SNEGSKA (reference sequence). Trimming cost V 0 bases and J 7 bases; bases outside gene matches: 8. The CDR3 extends over 14 amino acids. CDR3 nucleotide sequence: TGCAGTGCTAGAGATCAAAGGGGGCGAGGTGGCTACACCTTC. It encodes CSARDQRGRGGYTF.

As for this clonotype: The junction does not match germline at one end; this may be a read error. This sequence joins TRBV27 and TRBJ2-6; a weak D match, TRBD1 (6 bases). Per the germline V gene, CDR1 is MNHEY and CDR2 is SMNVEV (reference sequence). CDR3 length: 15 residues. Here the CDR3 DNA reads TGTGCCAGCAGTTTACACACGGCAGGGGCCAACGTCCGGACTTTC. Its translation is CASSLHTAGANVRTF.

The CDR3 region has the DNA TGCAGTGCTAGAGATAGAAGGGGCGCAGATGAGCAGTTCTTC. This translates into CSARDRRGADEQFF. The J gene is TRBJ2-1, the V gene TRBV20-1; weak D call: TRBD1 (5 bases). V gave up 0 bases and J gave up 8 bases, with 14 bases separating them. CDR1 and CDR2 (germline): DFQATT, SNEGSKA (reference sequence). The CDR3 is 14 residues long.

This clonotype showed up just a few times. This chain joins TRBV7-9 and TRBJ2-5; D might be TRBD1 or TRBD2, each matching 6 bases. The V and J ends lost 5 bases and 3 bases respectively, with 25 bases between them. CDR1 SEHNR and CDR2 FQNEAQ come from the germline V gene (reference sequence). The CDR3 length is 18 residues. The CDR3 sequence: CASSRLNPRLGGKETQYF. The CDR3 DNA reads as TGTGCCAGCAGCCGCCTTAACCCCCGACTAGGGGGTAAAGAGACCCAGTACTTC.

This clonotype was found a few times. V gene TRBV24-1 combines with J gene TRBJ2-7; D is uncertain. The V gene lost 6 bases and the J gene lost 0 bases, with 11 bases spanning the gap. This CDR3 has 14 amino acids. Germline CDR1 reads KGHDR; CDR2 reads SFDVKD. The CDR3 DNA reads TGTGCCACCAGTTCTACAGAACACTCCTACGAGCAGTACTTC. This gives the protein CATSSTEHSYEQYF.

J is TRBJ2-3 and V is TRBV28, with D uncertain. Trimming stripped 1 base from V and 2 bases from J, with 7 bases between. CDR1 MDHEN and CDR2 SYDVKM come from the germline V gene. The CDR3 totals 14 residues. Written as DNA, the CDR3 is TGTGCCAGCAGTTTATTAATCCACACAGATACGCAGTATTTT. Translation gives CASSLLIHTDTQYF.

This clonotype appeared a few times. This chain joins TRBV6-6 and TRBJ2-7; D may be TRBD1 or TRBD2 (6 bases each). The V and J ends lost 3 bases and 4 bases respectively, with 13 bases between them. The CDR3 is 14 residues long. Looked up from germline, CDR1 is MNHNY and CDR2 is SVGAGI (reference sequence). The CDR3 loop is CASSYRGTNYEQYF. The CDR3 nucleotides read TGTGCCAGCAGTTATCGCGGGACAAATTACGAGCAGTACTTC.

The sample holds one count of this clonotype. The chain is built from TRBV6-2 or TRBV6-3 and TRBJ2-1; the D gene is possibly TRBD2 (5 bases). Germline-derived CDR1 and CDR2 are MNHEY and SVGEGT. This CDR3 is built from 16 residues. The V end lost 0 bases, the J end lost 3 bases, and 12 bases lay between the germline ends. CDR3 in amino acids: CASSYSWERVYNEQFF. The CDR3 nucleotides are TGTGCCAGCAGTTACTCTTGGGAGAGAGTCTACAATGAGCAGTTCTTC.

The V gene is TRBV5-6, the J gene TRBJ1-2, with a possible D match to TRBD1 (5 bases). The germline V gene encodes CDR1 SGHDT and CDR2 YYEEEE. The CDR3 is 14 amino acids. V lost 1 base to trimming and J lost 6 bases, with 13 bases between them. The CDR3 is CASSLILGADGYTF. CDR3 nucleotides: TGTGCCAGCAGCTTGATACTCGGGGCTGATGGCTACACCTTC.

With respect to this clonotype: A much more abundant neighbour one base away suggests this may be a read error. CDR3 region: CASGLFNERFF. In DNA, the CDR3 is TGTGCCAGCGGCTTGTTCAATGAGCGGTTCTTC. The rearrangement links TRBV27 to TRBJ2-1, with D unresolved. Germline assignment: CDR1 MNHEY and CDR2 SMNVEV (reference sequence). CDR3 size: 11 residues.

This clonotype has more than one count but fewer than ten. The rearrangement uses TRBV20-1 and TRBJ2-7, with TRBD1 matching 11 bases. Near its end, the DNA agrees better with TRBJ2-5, so the J call may be wrong. The CDR3 runs 16 residues. Germline V gene sequence: CDR1 DFQATT, CDR2 SNEGSKA (reference sequence). DNA for the CDR3: TGCAGTGCTAGGGTTCCCGGGACAGGGGGGCAAGAGACCCAGTACTTC. Its protein is CSARVPGTGGQETQYF.

V and J are TRBV29-1 and TRBJ1-1; TRBD1 matches 7 bases. The V and J ends lost 6 bases and 0 bases, in that order; junction bases with no gene match: 7. The CDR3 totals 14 residues. The germline V gene has CDR1 SQVTM and CDR2 ANQGSEA. CDR3 nucleotides: TGCAGCGTCCACAGGGGCGTTTTGAACACTGAAGCTTTCTTT. This sequence encodes CSVHRGVLNTEAFF.

The J gene is TRBJ2-5, the V gene TRBV11-2, with 7 bases fitting TRBD1. Germline V gene lookup returns CDR1 SGHAT and CDR2 FQNNGV. There are 15 residues in the CDR3. With 3 bases clipped from V and 2 bases from J, the junction kept 6 bases outside the gene matches. CDR3 sequence reads: CASSFRGFIQETQYF. CDR3 DNA sequence: TGTGCCAGCAGCTTCAGGGGGTTCATTCAAGAGACCCAGTACTTC.

This chain links TRBV4-2 with TRBJ2-5, with D perhaps TRBD1 (7 bases). V lost 3 bases to trimming and J lost 2 bases, with 22 bases between them. This CDR3 is built from 18 residues. Per germline, CDR1 LGHNA and CDR2 YNFKEQ. CDR3 sequence: CASSQRDSTRGRQETQYF. The CDR3 region has the DNA TGTGCCAGCAGCCAGCGGGACAGCACAAGAGGTAGACAAGAGACCCAGTACTTC.